The 8 T cell receptor beta chains listed next were all sequenced from one sample in a study of T-cell reconstitution after alpha-beta-depleted transplantation in children. Unique molecular identifiers featured in how the TCRbeta library was prepared. TCRdb ran MiXCR on the PCR reads and lists one entry per CDR3 protein. The table lists hundreds of thousands of distinct CDR3 sequences, roughly 13% of them singletons. Sequenced material: PBMCs, mostly from graft donor cells, taken 360 days after TCRalphabeta/CD19-depleted stem cell transplant. These TCRs come from a male patient under 18 who had a stem cell transplant for acute myeloid leukemia, so the T cells may come from the graft donor.

This clonotype was detected many times. This rearrangement joins TRBV15 to TRBJ2-2, with D hard to call. Per germline, CDR1 LNHNV and CDR2 YYDKDF (reference sequence). The CDR3 length is 14 residues. The V end was cut by 1 base, the J end by 2 bases, with 5 bases between. CDR3 region: CATSRGANTGELFF. The CDR3 DNA sequence: TGTGCCACCAGCAGAGGGGCTAACACCGGGGAGCTGTTTTTT.

The rearrangement joins TRBV18 to TRBJ1-1, with D perhaps matching TRBD1 (5 bases). Germline V gene lookup returns CDR1 KGHSH and CDR2 LQKENI. The V and J ends lost 3 bases and 7 bases respectively, with 9 bases between them. The CDR3 runs 12 residues. The CDR3 DNA is TGTGCCAGCTCACCTCTCGACAGTGAAGCTTTCTTT. Residues: CASSPLDSEAFF.

The V gene is TRBV9, the J gene TRBJ2-3; 7 bases fit TRBD1. Germline assignment: CDR1 SGDLS and CDR2 YYNGEE. This CDR3 region has 16 residues. The ends lost 4 bases at V and 1 base at J; junction bases unmatched: 9. Here the CDR3 reads CASSTPGTARTDTQYF. Written as DNA, the CDR3 is TGTGCCAGCAGCACCCCCGGGACAGCTCGCACAGATACGCAGTATTTT. Variable domain in full (rest from reference TRBV9 and TRBJ2-3): DSGVTQTPKHLITATGQRVTLRCSPRSGDLSVYWYQQSLDQGLQFLIQYYNGEERAKGNILERFSAQQFPDLHSELNLSSLELGDSALYFCASSTPGTARTDTQYFGPGTRLTVL.

Only a few counts were recorded for this clonotype. This rearrangement joins TRBV4-3 to TRBJ2-1; TRBD2 matches 7 bases. The V segment lost 4 bases and the J segment 0 bases; nucleotides outside the gene matches: 9. The germline V gene has CDR1 LGHNA and CDR2 YSLEER. CDR3 length: 17 residues. The DNA for the CDR3 is TGCGCCAGCAGCCCAGGACATCCGGGAGGCTCCTACAATGAGCAGTTCTTC. As protein: CASSPGHPGGSYNEQFF.

This clonotype was recorded a few times. The rearrangement joins TRBV6-5 to TRBJ2-1; D tentatively fits TRBD1 or TRBD2 (5 bases each). The germline V gene encodes CDR1 MNHEY and CDR2 SVGAGI. The CDR3 extends over 15 amino acids. Trimming took 0 bases from V and 6 from J, leaving 12 bases between them. This CDR3 reads CASSYSWGKGNEQFF. The CDR3 DNA is TGTGCCAGCAGTTACTCGTGGGGGAAGGGCAATGAGCAGTTCTTC.

A few counts support this clonotype. The chain links TRBV2 to TRBJ2-7, with D tentatively TRBD1 (6 bases). Looked up from germline, CDR1 is SNHLY and CDR2 is FYNNEI. This CDR3 is built from 13 residues. V was shortened by 7 bases and J by 7 bases, with 17 bases between the two germline ends. The CDR3, as DNA: TGTGCCAGCACCGACAGGACCCTAGGGGAGCAGTACTTC. Its translation: CASTDRTLGEQYF.

This rearrangement joins TRBV20-1 to TRBJ2-2, with TRBD2 matching 8 bases. V shed 6 bases and J 5 bases; nucleotides not matched to a gene: 8. CDR1 DFQATT and CDR2 SNEGSKA come from the germline V gene (reference sequence). The CDR3 extends over 14 amino acids. CDR3 bases: TGCAGTGCCGCAAAGCGGGAGAGAACCGGGGAGCTGTTTTTT. Translated: CSAAKRERTGELFF.

This clonotype was detected a few times. The chain recombines TRBV12-3 or TRBV12-4 with TRBJ1-2; D perhaps matches TRBD1 (6 bases). The V end lost 5 bases, the J end lost 8 bases, and 15 bases lay between the germline ends. The CDR3 spans 13 residues. This CDR3 reads CASSPLTGSGYTF. In DNA form, the CDR3 reads TGTGCCAGCAGTCCCCTAACAGGGAGCGGCTACACCTTC.